Listed below are T cell receptor beta chains from one sample, sequenced in a study of cytomegalovirus exposure and HLA in healthy donors. The data were produced by immunoSEQ multiplex PCR, yet TCRdb's version contains in-frame clones alone and is incomplete. The sample consists of some 250,000 clones, around 91% of them appearing once. The sample comprised PBMCs. The receptors were gathered from a woman aged 18 to 35 in good health and CMV-seronegative. Both conserved end residues are part of each CDR3. A D gene is named only where the DNA matches it firmly. Clone sizes are given selectively: once, few, many, or a class where the clone is expanded.

TRBV28	.	.	TRBJ1-2	CASTSGGGRGYTF	TGTGCCAGCACCTCTGGAGGAGGTAGGGGCTACACCTTC
TRBV2	.	few	TRBJ1-2	CASDTGPGGYTF	TGTGCCAGCGATACAGGTCCGGGTGGCTACACCTTC
TRBV15	.	.	TRBJ2-5	CATSREGSQETQYF	TGTGCCACCAGCAGAGAGGGGAGCCAAGAGACCCAGTACTTC
TRBV30	.	.	TRBJ1-1	CAWTPDRNTEAFF	TGTGCCTGGACCCCGGACAGGAACACTGAAGCTTTCTTT
TRBV4-3	TRBD2	.	TRBJ2-3	CASSQAGVAGGVTDTQYF	TGCGCCAGCAGCCAAGCCGGGGTAGCGGGGGGGGTCACAGATACGCAGTATTTT
TRBV7-2	.	.	TRBJ1-5	CASSLVGGDQPQHF	TGTGCCAGCAGCTTAGTTGGGGGCGATCAGCCCCAGCATTTT
TRBV30	.	.	TRBJ1-1	CAWRGGMTMNTEAFF	TGTGCCTGGAGGGGAGGAATGACGATGAACACTGAAGCTTTCTTT
TRBV13	.	once	TRBJ2-1	CASSLRMVSYNEQFF	TGTGCCAGCAGCTTGAGGATGGTCTCCTACAATGAGCAGTTCTTC
TRBV25-1	.	.	TRBJ1-1	CASSPGGFTEAFF	TGTGCCAGCAGCCCGGGGGGTTTCACTGAAGCTTTCTTT
TRBV27	TRBD1	.	TRBJ2-3	CASSSHLTGYNTDTQYF	TGTGCCAGCAGTTCACACCTGACAGGGTACAACACAGATACGCAGTATTTT
TRBV6-1	.	.	TRBJ1-5	CALGTIRGQPQHF	TGTGCCCTGGGGACTATTCGGGGCCAGCCCCAGCATTTT
TRBV19	TRBD2	.	TRBJ2-2	CASSSSGVNTGELFF	TGTGCCAGTAGTAGCAGCGGGGTGAACACCGGGGAGCTGTTTTTT
TRBV7-6	.	.	TRBJ1-1	CASSLAPGAGTEAFF	TGTGCCAGCAGCTTAGCTCCAGGGGCTGGCACTGAAGCTTTCTTT
TRBV11-2	.	.	TRBJ1-3	CASSLIPGNTIYF	TGTGCCAGCAGCTTAATACCCGGGAACACCATATATTTT
TRBV2	TRBD1	.	TRBJ1-6	CASRVDRVNSPLHF	TGTGCCAGCAGAGTGGACAGGGTTAATTCACCCCTCCACTTT
TRBV5-1	TRBD1	.	TRBJ1-1	CASSLGLGQLVYTEAFF	TGCGCCAGCAGCTTGGGGCTGGGACAGTTAGTATACACTGAAGCTTTCTTT
TRBV2	TRBD2	.	TRBJ2-5	CASRAVAGEGETQYF	TGTGCCAGCAGGGCAGTAGCGGGGGAGGGTGAGACCCAGTACTTC
TRBV27	.	once	TRBJ2-1	CASSFVGRSSNEQFF	TGTGCCAGCAGTTTCGTTGGCAGAAGTTCCAATGAGCAGTTCTTC
TRBV5-4	.	.	TRBJ1-2	CASRQGENLGYGYTF	TGTGCCAGCAGACAGGGAGAAAACCTTGGGTATGGCTACACCTTC
TRBV23-1	TRBD1	.	TRBJ2-5	CASSRDSQETQYF	TGCGCCAGCAGTCGGGACAGCCAAGAGACCCAGTACTTC
TRBV19	TRBD2	.	TRBJ2-2	CASSTLAGLTGELFF	TGTGCCAGTAGTACCTTAGCGGGCCTCACCGGGGAGCTGTTTTTT
TRBV6-1	.	.	TRBJ1-3	CASSEYENRLTGNTIYF	TGTGCCAGCAGTGAATATGAAAACAGGCTTACTGGAAACACCATATATTTT
TRBV5-1	.	.	TRBJ2-1	CASSLAQGDEQFF	TGCGCCAGCAGCTTGGCCCAAGGGGATGAGCAGTTCTTC
TRBV7-3	TRBD1	.	TRBJ2-7	CASSCTRDRGCSGAYEQYF	TGTGCCAGCAGCTGCACCCGGGACAGGGGGTGTAGCGGGGCCTACGAGCAGTACTTC
TRBV5-1	TRBD1	.	TRBJ1-1	CASSWGTGRDTEAFF	TGCGCCAGCAGCTGGGGGACAGGGCGCGACACTGAAGCTTTCTTT
TRBV7-2	TRBD1	.	TRBJ2-7	CASSAGQGKGSGYEQYF	TGTGCCAGCAGCGCGGGACAGGGGAAAGGGAGCGGCTACGAGCAGTACTTC